Following are 19 T cell receptor beta chains from one sample sequenced in a study of cytomegalovirus exposure and HLA in healthy donors. The study ran its PCR with 60 Vbeta and 13 Jbeta primers. Sequencing was performed with immunoSEQ multiplex PCR; in TCRdb, only in-frame clones are kept and a portion is missing. Altogether some 66,000 clones are present, over 70% being singletons, with the ten largest covering about 8%. Sequencing was carried out using PBMCs. These receptors were collected from a man aged 60 to 75 in good health and CMV-seropositive.

The CDR3 DNA reads as TGCGCCAGCAGTTCCGGGACAGGGATTAACACTGAAGCTTTCTTT. As protein: CASSSGTGINTEAFF. The chain has TRBV5-1 and TRBJ1-1; 9 bases are shared with TRBD1. Germline V gene lookup returns CDR1 SGHRS and CDR2 YFSETQ. V trimming: 5 bases; J trimming: 2 bases; junction bases outside the gene matches: 7. The CDR3 contains 15 residues.

The V call is TRBV6-5, the J call TRBJ2-5; TRBD2 matches at 8 bases. V was clipped by 2 bases and J by 1 base; unmatched bases: 6. The germline CDR1 and CDR2 sequences are MNHEY and SVGAGI. This CDR3 region has 16 residues. The CDR3 nucleotides are TGTGCCAGCAGTTACCGCGTTACTAGCGGCCAAGAGACCCAGTACTTC. Residues: CASSYRVTSGQETQYF.

This clone appeared a few times. This sequence joins TRBV5-1 and TRBJ1-2; 8 nucleotides align to TRBD1. This CDR3 comprises 16 residues. Trimming took 0 bases from V and 2 from J; bases not matched to a gene: 6. Per germline, CDR1 SGHRS and CDR2 YFSETQ. CDR3: CASSLAGTGRNYGYTF. CDR3 in DNA: TGCGCCAGCAGCTTGGCCGGGACAGGCCGGAACTATGGCTACACCTTC.

V and J are TRBV11-3 and TRBJ2-1, with 7 bases fitting TRBD1. Germline CDR1 is SGHNT and CDR2 is YENEEA. Trimming cost V 5 bases and J 5 bases; bases outside gene matches: 12. The CDR3 extends over 16 amino acids. Here the CDR3 DNA reads TGTGCCAGCAGCCCTCCGACAGGGAAGGTGGACAATGAGCAGTTCTTC. Translation: CASSPPTGKVDNEQFF.

This clone was detected a few times. This chain links TRBV2 with TRBJ2-7; 9 bases agree with TRBD1. The trim removed 8 bases at V and 2 bases at J, leaving 4 bases unmatched. This CDR3 has 13 amino acids. Germline CDR1 reads SNHLY; CDR2 reads FYNNEI. DNA of the CDR3: TGTGCCAGCTCCGGACAGGGGACCTACGAGCAGTACTTC. Its translation: CASSGQGTYEQYF.

This chain uses TRBV5-1 with TRBJ2-2; possibly TRBD2 for D (6 bases). Germline V gene lookup returns CDR1 SGHRS and CDR2 YFSETQ. V dropped 5 bases and J dropped 4 bases, with 15 bases sitting between them. The CDR3 totals 15 residues. The DNA for the CDR3 is TGCGCCAGCAGGGAGGGCAGTATGCCCACCGGGGAGCTGTTTTTT. It codes for CASREGSMPTGELFF. Full variable domain (rest looked up from reference TRBV5-1 and TRBJ2-2): KAGVTQTPRYLIKTRGQQVTLSCSPISGHRSVSWYQQTPGQGLQFLFEYFSETQRNKGNFPGRFSGRQFSNSRSEMNVSTLELGDSALYLCASREGSMPTGELFFGEGSRLTVL.

The chain links TRBV6-1 to TRBJ1-1; 8 bases fit TRBD1. The trim removed 2 bases at V and 5 bases at J, leaving 7 bases unmatched. The germline V gene encodes CDR1 MNHNS and CDR2 SASEGT. The CDR3 totals 15 residues. CDR3 protein: CASSERAGGRTEAFF. CDR3 DNA sequence: TGTGCCAGCAGTGAACGGGCAGGGGGCAGAACTGAAGCTTTCTTT.

This chain links TRBV7-9 with TRBJ1-1; 7 nucleotides agree with TRBD1. Germline trimming cut 5 bases from V and 1 base from J; bases unmatched to any gene: 7. This CDR3 is built from 15 residues. Germline values: CDR1 SEHNR, CDR2 FQNEAQ (reference sequence). The DNA for the CDR3 is TGTGCCAGCAGCACCCGACAGGGCGGGAACACTGAAGCTTTCTTT. It specifies CASSTRQGGNTEAFF. The complete variable domain, with remaining parts taken from reference TRBV7-9 and TRBJ1-1, reads DTGVSQNPRHKITKRGQNVTFRCDPISEHNRLYWYRQTLGQGPEFLTYFQNEAQLEKSRLLSDRFSAERPKGSFSTLEIQRTEQGDSAMYLCASSTRQGGNTEAFFGQGTRLTVV.

The CDR3 protein is CASRVTVYTFNSGNTIYF. CDR3 bases: TGTGCCAGCAGAGTGACAGTATACACCTTCAATTCTGGAAACACCATATATTTT. The genes are TRBV2 and TRBJ1-3, with TRBD1 as a possible D gene (5 bases). Trimming removed 6 bases at V and 1 base at J, with 22 bases between. The CDR3 is 18 residues long. CDR1 is SNHLY and CDR2 is FYNNEI in the germline V gene.

The CDR3 protein is CASLYAGNEKLFF. DNA for the CDR3: TGTGCCAGTCTGTACGCGGGTAATGAAAAACTGTTTTTT. The chain links TRBV6-1 to TRBJ1-4; D not certain. This CDR3 contains 13 residues. Trimming took off 9 bases at V and 4 bases at J, with 12 bases between the two ends. Germline V gene sequence: CDR1 MNHNS, CDR2 SASEGT.

The chain joins TRBV5-1 to TRBJ2-5; 7 bases fit TRBD2. The germline gives CDR1 SGHRS, CDR2 YFSETQ. V shed 3 bases and J 7 bases; nucleotides not matched to a gene: 12. The CDR3 is 15 residues long. The CDR3 nucleotides are TGCGCCAGCAGCTCCCTAGCGCCCTCGGGGGGGACCCAGTACTTC. Its translation: CASSSLAPSGGTQYF. The complete variable domain, with remaining parts taken from reference TRBV5-1 and TRBJ2-5, reads KAGVTQTPRYLIKTRGQQVTLSCSPISGHRSVSWYQQTPGQGLQFLFEYFSETQRNKGNFPGRFSGRQFSNSRSEMNVSTLELGDSALYLCASSSLAPSGGTQYFGPGTRLLVL.

The CDR3 loop is CASRKTSGGEDTQYF. The CDR3 DNA sequence: TGTGCCAGCCGAAAGACTAGCGGGGGGGAAGATACGCAGTATTTT. The genes are TRBV5-4 and TRBJ2-3; 14 bases map to TRBD2. Germline V CDR1 and CDR2: SGHNT, YYREEE (reference sequence). This CDR3 is built from 15 residues. V shed 7 bases, J shed 5 bases, and the junction held 6 bases outside the gene matches.

The chain joins TRBV7-9 to TRBJ2-1; D is perhaps TRBD2 (5 bases). The length of the CDR3 is 14 residues. V gave up 4 bases and J gave up 4 bases, with 11 bases separating them. Germline CDR1 and CDR2: SEHNR and FQNEAQ (reference sequence). Here the CDR3 reads CASSSWTGYNEQFF. For the CDR3, the DNA is TGTGCCAGCAGCTCGTGGACTGGTTACAATGAGCAGTTCTTC.

This clone has a handful of counts. The chain uses TRBV19 and TRBJ2-3, with a possible D match to TRBD2 (5 bases). The CDR3 runs to 15 residues. V gave up 3 bases and J gave up 2 bases, with 12 bases separating them. Per germline, CDR1 LNHDA and CDR2 SQIVND (reference sequence). CDR3 in DNA: TGTGCCAGTAGTATGCGAGGGATGACCACAGATACGCAGTATTTT. Amino acid sequence: CASSMRGMTTDTQYF.

V and J are TRBV19 and TRBJ2-1, with TRBD2 matching 11 bases. The trim removed 1 base at V and 6 bases at J, leaving 11 bases unmatched. The germline CDR1 and CDR2 sequences are LNHDA and SQIVND (reference sequence). The CDR3 covers 18 residues. CDR3 sequence: CASSIGPTGSGGANEQFF. CDR3 bases: TGTGCCAGTAGTATAGGCCCCACTGGTAGCGGGGGGGCCAATGAGCAGTTCTTC.

The chain carries TRBV18 and TRBJ1-2, with 7 nucleotides matching TRBD1. With 6 bases clipped from V and 4 bases from J, the junction kept 8 bases outside the gene matches. This CDR3 spans 14 amino acids. Germline CDR1 KGHSH, CDR2 LQKENI. The DNA of the CDR3 is TGTGCCAGCTCGTCCGGGACAGTTTTCTATGGCTACACCTTC. Its protein is CASSSGTVFYGYTF.

This chain joins TRBV9 and TRBJ2-2; TRBD1 aligns across 7 bases. In germline, CDR1 is SGDLS, CDR2 YYNGEE. With 2 bases clipped from V and 6 bases from J, the junction kept 1 base outside the gene matches. This CDR3 is 13 amino acids long. The CDR3 DNA follows: TGTGCCAGCAGCGTCCAGGGGGCCGGGGAGCTGTTTTTT. It specifies CASSVQGAGELFF.

The chain uses TRBV9 and TRBJ2-7; 8 positions agree with TRBD2. The CDR3 has 16 amino acids. J lost 3 bases, V lost 0 bases, and 8 bases had no gene match. The germline CDR1 and CDR2 sequences are SGDLS and YYNGEE. CDR3 loop: CASSVGNSGKLYEQYF. DNA for the CDR3: TGTGCCAGCAGCGTAGGAAATAGCGGGAAGCTCTACGAGCAGTACTTC.

V and J are TRBV10-2 and TRBJ2-2, with 8 bases fitting TRBD2. From germline, CDR1 is WSHSY and CDR2 SAAADI. The CDR3 contains 13 residues. The trim removed 7 bases at V and 4 bases at J, leaving 2 bases unmatched. The CDR3: CASNGGATGELFF. The CDR3 nucleotides are TGCGCCAGCAACGGGGGGGCCACCGGGGAGCTGTTTTTT.